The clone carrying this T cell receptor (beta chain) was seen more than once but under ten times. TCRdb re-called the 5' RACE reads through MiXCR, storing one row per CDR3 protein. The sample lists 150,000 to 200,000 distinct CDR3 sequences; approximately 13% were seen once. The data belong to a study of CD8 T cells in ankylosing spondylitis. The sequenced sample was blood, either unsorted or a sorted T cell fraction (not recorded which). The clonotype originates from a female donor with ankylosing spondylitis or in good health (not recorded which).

This CDR3 is CASSSIRDPQRETQYF. The CDR3 DNA follows: TGTGCCAGCAGTTCTATACGGGACCCCCAGCGGGAGACCCAGTACTTC. The J gene is TRBJ2-5, the V gene TRBV12-3 or TRBV12-4, with D possibly called TRBD1 or TRBD2 (5 bases each). With 4 bases removed from V and 5 bases from J, the gap between germline ends came to 20 bases. This CDR3 contains 16 residues.